The 23 T cell receptor beta chains presented below share a single source sample, sequenced in a study of CD8 T cells in ankylosing spondylitis. General study findings and limits: Typical of ankylosing spondylitis blood, it appeared, was a TCR beta motif of 7 or 8 highly homologous variants.

Using its own MiXCR run on the 5' RACE reads, TCRdb lists one record per CDR3 protein. There are about 510,000 distinct CDR3 sequences in the sample; approximately 5% occur only once, and roughly 3.5% lies in the top ten. The antigens these receptors bind are not known. Sequenced material: blood, either unsorted or a sorted T cell fraction (not recorded which). These receptors were obtained from a male donor with ankylosing spondylitis.

Ten or more counts support this clonotype. This rearrangement joins TRBV12-3 or TRBV12-4 to TRBJ2-1; maybe TRBD2 (6 bases). Trimming took off 7 bases at V and 1 base at J, with 14 bases between the two ends. This CDR3 has 15 amino acids. CDR3 in DNA: TGTGCCAGCACCCTTTCCGGGGGTTCCTACAATGAGCAGTTCTTC. Protein: CASTLSGGSYNEQFF.

This clonotype was detected many times. CDR3 sequence: CAISDVEESTEAFF. The CDR3 DNA sequence: TGTGCCATCAGTGACGTTGAGGAGTCCACTGAAGCTTTCTTT. This sequence joins TRBV10-3 and TRBJ1-1; D gene unclear. The CDR3 spans 14 residues. Deletions cut 3 bases from V and 4 bases from J, with 12 bases between. CDR1 is ENHRY and CDR2 is SYGVKD in the germline V gene.

This clonotype was detected many times. The chain joins TRBV4-1 to TRBJ1-1, with 7 nucleotides matching TRBD1. Germline V gene data show CDR1 as MGHRA and CDR2 as YSYEKL. The CDR3 sequence is 15 residues long. Losses at the gene ends were 4 bases for V and 2 bases for J; bases not matched to a gene: 7. CDR3 sequence: CASSRTQGTNTEAFF. The CDR3 DNA is TGCGCCAGCAGCCGAACACAGGGGACCAACACTGAAGCTTTCTTT.

This clonotype was found many times. V gene TRBV6-1 combines with J gene TRBJ1-3; D is possibly TRBD1 (6 bases). Trimming shortened V by 6 bases and J by 4 bases, and 10 bases separated the two germline ends. The CDR3 has 13 amino acids. CDR1 is MNHNS, CDR2 SASEGT, per germline. CDR3 amino acids: CASSQDSGNTIYF. The CDR3 nucleotides read TGTGCCAGCAGCCAGGACAGCGGAAACACCATATATTTT.

This chain joins TRBV5-1 and TRBJ2-5; either TRBD1 or TRBD2 may fit D (6 bases each). This CDR3 region has 15 residues. Germline-derived CDR1 and CDR2 are SGHRS and YFSETQ. Trimming stripped 7 bases from V and 5 bases from J, with 21 bases between. The CDR3 coding sequence is TGCGCCAGCGTGCCCAGAGGGGGGCGCAGGGAGACCCAGTACTTC. Protein: CASVPRGGRRETQYF.

The rearrangement uses TRBV6-1 and TRBJ1-1, with D perhaps matching TRBD1 (5 bases). The CDR3 has 15 amino acids. The germline V gene has CDR1 MNHNS and CDR2 SASEGT. Trimming took off 8 bases at V and 1 base at J, with 17 bases between the two ends. The CDR3 nucleotides read TGTGCCAGCTTACCCTTTTCTACAGGGAACACTGAAGCTTTCTTT. Its translation is CASLPFSTGNTEAFF.

This clonotype was counted ten times or more. The chain employs TRBV6-1 and TRBJ2-2; unclear D gene. CDR1 is MNHNS and CDR2 is SASEGT in the germline V gene. CDR3 length: 13 residues. Trimming removed 1 base from V and 4 bases from J, with 4 bases in between. CDR3 nucleotides: TGTGCCAGCAGTGAAGGAAGCACCGGGGAGCTGTTTTTT. This encodes CASSEGSTGELFF.

This clonotype has a handful of counts. The rearrangement uses TRBV21-1 and TRBJ2-1. TRBV21-1 is shown as a pseudogene. The CDR3 extends over 15 amino acids. CDR3 DNA: TGTGCCAGCAGCAAAAACGCGGTAACCTACAATGAGCAGTTCTTC. Its protein is CASSKNAVTYNEQFF.

This clonotype has ten or more counts. V gene TRBV6-1 combines with J gene TRBJ2-5, with D perhaps matching TRBD2 (6 bases). Trimming removed 5 bases from V and 5 bases from J, with 12 bases in between. Germline loops: CDR1 MNHNS, CDR2 SASEGT. The CDR3 sequence is 13 residues long. The CDR3 coding sequence is TGTGCCAGCAGTCCCCGGGACTCTGAGACCCAGTACTTC. It specifies CASSPRDSETQYF.

This clonotype was counted only a few times. The CDR3 region has the DNA TGTGCCAGCAGCCCGACCAGGGGACTCCGGGTCAACGAGCAGTACTTC. Translating it yields CASSPTRGLRVNEQYF. The rearrangement joins TRBV6-1 to TRBJ2-7; tentatively, D is TRBD1 or TRBD2 (6 bases each). Germline CDR1 reads MNHNS; CDR2 reads SASEGT. Trimming stripped 6 bases from V and 5 bases from J, with 23 bases between. There are 16 residues in the CDR3.

There are a few counts of this clonotype. V is TRBV11-2 and J is TRBJ2-3; 13 positions agree with TRBD2. CDR1 and CDR2 (germline): SGHAT, FQNNGV. V was clipped by 3 bases and J by 2 bases; unmatched bases: 14. The CDR3 spans 20 residues. CDR3 DNA sequence: TGTGCCAGCAGCTTCAGAAAAGGGACTAGCGGGACCCCTACCACAGATACGCAGTATTTT. It specifies CASSFRKGTSGTPTTDTQYF. Full variable domain (missing parts from reference TRBV11-2 and TRBJ2-3): EAGVAQSPRYKIIEKRQSVAFWCNPISGHATLYWYQQILGQGPKLLIQFQNNGVVDDSQLPKDRFSAERLKGVDSTLKIQPAKLEDSAVYLCASSFRKGTSGTPTTDTQYFGPGTRLTVL.

This clonotype was observed a handful of times. The V gene is TRBV10-3, the J gene TRBJ2-3; the match to TRBD2 covers 10 bases. V lost 5 bases and J lost 2; bases outside the gene matches: 7. Germline loops: CDR1 ENHRY, CDR2 SYGVKD. The CDR3 is 16 residues long. For the CDR3, the DNA is TGTGCCATCAGTCAAATAGCGGGAGGCCCCACAGATACGCAGTATTTT. This sequence encodes CAISQIAGGPTDTQYF.

Of note for this clonotype: A much larger clone is a single base away; this may be a read error. The chain combines TRBV12-3 or TRBV12-4 with TRBJ1-4; maybe TRBD1 (6 bases). V was shortened by 6 bases and J by 8 bases, with 16 bases between the two germline ends. This CDR3 comprises 14 residues. CDR3 in DNA: TGTGCCAGCAGCAGGACAGTGAATGGAGAAAAACTGTTTTTT. Residues: CASSRTVNGEKLFF.

This clonotype showed up just a few times. The chain recombines TRBV7-6 with TRBJ2-1; TRBD1 agrees at 7 bases. Germline V gives CDR1 SGHVS, CDR2 FNYEAQ. The V segment lost 5 bases and the J segment 0 bases; nucleotides outside the gene matches: 7. The CDR3 is made up of 16 amino acids. The CDR3 DNA reads as TGTGCCAGCAGCGCGTCGACAGGGAGCTCCTACAATGAGCAGTTCTTC. This gives the protein CASSASTGSSYNEQFF.

This clonotype showed up just a few times. This chain joins TRBV12-3 or TRBV12-4 and TRBJ2-5; 7 bases align to TRBD1. The CDR3 is 16 amino acids. The V and J ends lost 1 base and 2 bases, in that order; junction bases with no gene match: 7. CDR3 DNA sequence: TGTGCCAGCAGTTTAGGACTGACACAGGGGCAAGAGACCCAGTACTTC. Residues: CASSLGLTQGQETQYF.

This clonotype was picked up many times. This rearrangement joins TRBV7-6 to TRBJ2-5, with D hard to call. The CDR3 is 12 residues long. V lost 5 bases and J 7 bases, leaving 11 bases between the germline ends. The V gene's germline CDR1 is SGHVS and CDR2 FNYEAQ. CDR3 DNA sequence: TGTGCCAGCAGCCCAGGTGTATGGACCCAGTACTTC. Translated, it gives CASSPGVWTQYF. The full variable domain, in which reference TRBV7-6 and TRBJ2-5 provide the parts outside the CDR3, is GAGVSQSPRYKVTKRGQDVALRCDPISGHVSLYWYRQALGQGPEFLTYFNYEAQQDKSGLPNDRFSAERPEGSISTLTIQRTEQRDSAMYRCASSPGVWTQYFGPGTRLLVL.

At least ten counts were recorded for this clonotype. V is TRBV18 and J is TRBJ2-3, with D possibly being TRBD2 (5 bases). Germline CDR1 and CDR2: KGHSH and LQKENI. Trimming removed 3 bases at V and 1 base at J, with 8 bases between. The CDR3 runs to 14 residues. The CDR3 region is CASSPVEGTDTQYF. The CDR3 DNA is TGTGCCAGCTCACCGGTGGAGGGCACAGATACGCAGTATTTT.

This clonotype has only a few counts. The V call is TRBV15, the J call TRBJ2-5; TRBD1 is a possible D gene (6 bases). The CDR3 is 12 amino acids. Germline loops: CDR1 LNHNV, CDR2 YYDKDF (reference sequence). V was cut by 8 bases and J by 4 bases, with 11 bases left in between. Here the CDR3 DNA reads TGTGCCACCGCCAGGGGCAGAGAGACCCAGTACTTC. Amino acids: CATARGRETQYF. Looking up the rest from reference TRBV15 and TRBJ2-5 gives the full variable domain: DAMVIQNPRYQVTQFGKPVTLSCSQTLNHNVMYWYQQKSSQAPKLLFHYYDKDFNNEADTPDNFQSRRPNTSFCFLDIRSPGLGDTAMYLCATARGRETQYFGPGTRLLVL.

This clonotype was picked up many times. The chain uses TRBV13 and TRBJ1-3, with 8 nucleotides matching TRBD1. Germline assignment: CDR1 PRHDT and CDR2 FYEKMQ (reference sequence). This CDR3 contains 13 residues. This CDR3 reads CASGQAGGNTIYF. The CDR3 DNA sequence: TGTGCTTCGGGACAGGCCGGGGGAAACACCATATATTTT. The complete variable domain, with remaining parts taken from reference TRBV13 and TRBJ1-3, reads AAGVIQSPRHLIKEKRETATLKCYPIPRHDTVYWYQQGPGQDPQFLISFYEKMQSDKGSIPDRFSAQQFSDYHSELNMSSLELGDSALYFCASGQAGGNTIYFGEGSWLTVV.

The V and J genes are TRBV14 and TRBJ1-1; D might be TRBD1 (6 bases). The V and J ends lost 2 bases and 5 bases respectively, with 15 bases between them. Germline CDR1 is SGHDN and CDR2 is FVKESK. This CDR3 comprises 15 residues. The DNA of the CDR3 is TGTGCCAGCAGCCAACGGGGATGGGGGGCGACTGAAGCTTTCTTT. This encodes CASSQRGWGATEAFF.

This clonotype was counted ten times or more. This chain joins TRBV2 and TRBJ2-7; no clear D. The CDR3 is 12 amino acids. The germline V gene has CDR1 SNHLY and CDR2 FYNNEI. The ends were cut back, 11 bases at V and 1 base at J, with 12 bases in the middle. The CDR3, as DNA: TGTGCCTGGGCACGGATTTCCTACGAGCAGTACTTC. Amino acids: CAWARISYEQYF.

This clonotype appeared many times. The rearrangement uses TRBV4-3 and TRBJ1-2; the D is unclear. CDR3 length equals 13 residues. The V end was cut by 0 bases, the J end by 3 bases, with 5 bases between. Per the germline V gene, CDR1 is LGHNA and CDR2 is YSLEER. CDR3 nucleotides: TGCGCCAGCAGCCAAGATACGTACTATGGCTACACCTTC. As protein: CASSQDTYYGYTF.

This clonotype was seen at least ten times. This chain links TRBV28 with TRBJ1-2; 8 bases are shared with TRBD1. The CDR3 has 14 amino acids. The trim removed 5 bases at V and 2 bases at J, leaving 4 bases unmatched. Germline-derived CDR1 and CDR2 are MDHEN and SYDVKM. CDR3 sequence (DNA): TGTGCCAGCAGTCCCGGGACAGGCAACTATGGCTACACCTTC. Amino acids: CASSPGTGNYGYTF.